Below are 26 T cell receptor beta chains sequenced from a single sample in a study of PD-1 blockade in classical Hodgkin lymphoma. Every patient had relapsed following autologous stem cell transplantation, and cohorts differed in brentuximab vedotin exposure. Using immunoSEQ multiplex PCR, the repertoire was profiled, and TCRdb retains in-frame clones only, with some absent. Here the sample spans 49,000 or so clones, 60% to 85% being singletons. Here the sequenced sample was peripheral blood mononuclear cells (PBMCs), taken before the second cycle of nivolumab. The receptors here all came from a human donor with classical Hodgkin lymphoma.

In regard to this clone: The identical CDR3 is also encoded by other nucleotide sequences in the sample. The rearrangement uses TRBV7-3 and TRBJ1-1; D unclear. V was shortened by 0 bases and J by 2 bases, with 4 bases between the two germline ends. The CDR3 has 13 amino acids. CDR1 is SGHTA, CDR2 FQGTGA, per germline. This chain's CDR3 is CASSLTKNTEAFF. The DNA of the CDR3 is TGTGCCAGCAGCTTAACCAAAAACACTGAAGCTTTCTTT.

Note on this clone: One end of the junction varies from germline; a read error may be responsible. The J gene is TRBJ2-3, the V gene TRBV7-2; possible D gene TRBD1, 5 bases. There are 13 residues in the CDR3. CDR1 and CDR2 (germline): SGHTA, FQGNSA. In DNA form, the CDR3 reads TGTGCCGGCAGCCTGGACATCACAGATACGCAGTATTTT. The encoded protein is CAGSLDITDTQYF. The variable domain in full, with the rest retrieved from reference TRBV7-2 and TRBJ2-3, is GAGVSQSPSNKVTEKGKDVELRCDPISGHTALYWYRQSLGQGLEFLIYFQGNSAPDKSGLPSDRFSAERTGGSVSTLTIQRTQQEDSAVYLCAGSLDITDTQYFGPGTRLTVL.

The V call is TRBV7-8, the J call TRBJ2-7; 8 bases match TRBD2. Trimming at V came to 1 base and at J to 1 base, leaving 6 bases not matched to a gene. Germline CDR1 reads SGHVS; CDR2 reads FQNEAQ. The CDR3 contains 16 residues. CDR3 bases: TGTGCCAGCAGCTTAGGGAAACTAGCGGTTTCCTACGAGCAGTACTTC. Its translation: CASSLGKLAVSYEQYF.

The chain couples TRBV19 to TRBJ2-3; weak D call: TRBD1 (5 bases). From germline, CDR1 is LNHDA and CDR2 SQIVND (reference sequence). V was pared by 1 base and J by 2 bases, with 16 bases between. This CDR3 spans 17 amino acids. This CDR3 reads CASSIGDPGSPTDTQYF. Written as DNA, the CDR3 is TGTGCCAGTAGTATAGGTGATCCAGGGTCACCCACAGATACGCAGTATTTT.

DNA of the CDR3: TGTGCCAGCAACGAGGGGGACAGGGGGAAGGGTGAGCAGTTCTTC. Translation: CASNEGDRGKGEQFF. The genes are TRBV13 and TRBJ2-1; 11 bases are a match to TRBD1. V dropped 7 bases and J dropped 9; count of bases not matched to a gene: 11. CDR3 size: 15 residues. Germline V gene lookup returns CDR1 PRHDT and CDR2 FYEKMQ (reference sequence). Drawing the rest from reference TRBV13 and TRBJ2-1, the complete variable domain is AAGVIQSPRHLIKEKRETATLKCYPIPRHDTVYWYQQGPGQDPQFLISFYEKMQSDKGSIPDRFSAQQFSDYHSELNMSSLELGDSALYFCASNEGDRGKGEQFFGPGTRLTVL.

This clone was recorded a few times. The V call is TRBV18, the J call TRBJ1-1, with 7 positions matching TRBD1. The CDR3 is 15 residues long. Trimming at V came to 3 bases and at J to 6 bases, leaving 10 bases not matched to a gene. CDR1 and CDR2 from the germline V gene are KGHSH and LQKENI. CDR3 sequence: CASSPAGQVPPEAFF. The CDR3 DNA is TGTGCCAGCTCACCCGCTGGACAGGTCCCCCCTGAAGCTTTCTTT.

CDR3 nucleotide sequence: TGCGCCAGCAGCTTGGACCCAGCGGGAGGGCAGTTCTTC. Encoded protein: CASSLDPAGGQFF. The chain joins TRBV5-1 to TRBJ2-1; TRBD2 matches at 9 bases. V shed 0 bases, J shed 12 bases, and the junction held 4 bases outside the gene matches. CDR1 and CDR2 (germline): SGHRS, YFSETQ. This CDR3 contains 13 residues. The whole variable domain, filled in from reference TRBV5-1 and TRBJ2-1, reads KAGVTQTPRYLIKTRGQQVTLSCSPISGHRSVSWYQQTPGQGLQFLFEYFSETQRNKGNFPGRFSGRQFSNSRSEMNVSTLELGDSALYLCASSLDPAGGQFFGPGTRLTVL.

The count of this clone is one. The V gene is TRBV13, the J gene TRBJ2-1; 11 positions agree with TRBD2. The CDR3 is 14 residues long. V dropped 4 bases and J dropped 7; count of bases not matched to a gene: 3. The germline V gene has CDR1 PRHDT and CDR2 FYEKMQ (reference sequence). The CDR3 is CASSYWTSGNEQFF. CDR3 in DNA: TGTGCCAGCAGCTATTGGACTAGCGGGAATGAGCAGTTCTTC.

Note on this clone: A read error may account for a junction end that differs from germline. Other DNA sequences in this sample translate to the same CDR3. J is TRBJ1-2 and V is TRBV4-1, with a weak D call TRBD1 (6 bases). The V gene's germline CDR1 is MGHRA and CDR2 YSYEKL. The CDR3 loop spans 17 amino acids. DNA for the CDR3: TGCGCCAGCAGTCAAGAAGTTGGAGGGGGGGCTAGCTATGGCTACACCTTC. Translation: CASSQEVGGGASYGYTF.

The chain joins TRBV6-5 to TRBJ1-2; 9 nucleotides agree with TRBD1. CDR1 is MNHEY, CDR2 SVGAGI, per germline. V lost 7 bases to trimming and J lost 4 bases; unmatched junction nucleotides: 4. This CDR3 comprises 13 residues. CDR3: CASKQGAAYGYTF. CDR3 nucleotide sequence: TGTGCCAGCAAACAGGGGGCCGCCTATGGCTACACCTTC.

The CDR3 DNA is TGTGCCAGCGGGAGTATTCCCCTCCACTTT. Protein: CASGSIPLHF. The chain couples TRBV28 to TRBJ1-6; D uncertain. The CDR3 extends over 10 amino acids. Germline CDR1 reads MDHEN; CDR2 reads SYDVKM. V dropped 8 bases and J dropped 13 bases, with 9 bases sitting between them.

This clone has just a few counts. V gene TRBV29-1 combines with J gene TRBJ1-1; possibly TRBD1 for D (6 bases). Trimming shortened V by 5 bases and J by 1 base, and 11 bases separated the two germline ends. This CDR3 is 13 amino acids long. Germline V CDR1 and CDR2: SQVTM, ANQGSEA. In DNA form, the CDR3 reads TGCAGCGTTAGACAGGACCCGAACACTGAAGCTTTCTTT. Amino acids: CSVRQDPNTEAFF.

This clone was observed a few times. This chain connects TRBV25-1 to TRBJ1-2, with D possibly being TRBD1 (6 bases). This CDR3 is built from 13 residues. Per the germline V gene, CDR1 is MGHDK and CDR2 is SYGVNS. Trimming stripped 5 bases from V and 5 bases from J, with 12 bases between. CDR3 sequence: CASSLDRAYGYTF. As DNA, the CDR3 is TGTGCCAGCAGTCTGGACAGAGCTTATGGCTACACCTTC.

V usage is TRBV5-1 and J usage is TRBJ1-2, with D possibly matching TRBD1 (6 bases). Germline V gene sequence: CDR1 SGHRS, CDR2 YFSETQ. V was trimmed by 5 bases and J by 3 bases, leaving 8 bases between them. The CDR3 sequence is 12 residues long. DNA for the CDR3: TGCGCCAGCAGTCGACAGGACTATGGCTACACCTTC. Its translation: CASSRQDYGYTF. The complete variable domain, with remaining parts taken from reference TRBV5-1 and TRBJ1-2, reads KAGVTQTPRYLIKTRGQQVTLSCSPISGHRSVSWYQQTPGQGLQFLFEYFSETQRNKGNFPGRFSGRQFSNSRSEMNVSTLELGDSALYLCASSRQDYGYTFGSGTRLTVV.

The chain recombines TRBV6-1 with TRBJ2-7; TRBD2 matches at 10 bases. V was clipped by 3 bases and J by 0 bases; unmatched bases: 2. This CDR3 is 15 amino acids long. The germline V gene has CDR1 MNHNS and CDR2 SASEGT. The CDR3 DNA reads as TGTGCCAGCAGTGATAGCGGGAGGAGCTCCTACGAGCAGTACTTC. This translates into CASSDSGRSSYEQYF.

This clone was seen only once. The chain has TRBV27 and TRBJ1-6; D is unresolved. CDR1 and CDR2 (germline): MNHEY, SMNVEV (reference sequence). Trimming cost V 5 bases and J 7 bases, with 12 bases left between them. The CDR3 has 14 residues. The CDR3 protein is CASSPLHRNSPLHF. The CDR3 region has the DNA TGTGCCAGCAGTCCCCTCCATCGAAATTCACCCCTCCACTTT.

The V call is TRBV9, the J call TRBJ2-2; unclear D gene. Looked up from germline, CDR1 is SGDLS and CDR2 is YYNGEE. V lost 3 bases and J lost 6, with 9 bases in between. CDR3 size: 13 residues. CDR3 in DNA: TGTGCCAGCAGCGCATTAGGATCCGGGGAGCTGTTTTTT. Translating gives CASSALGSGELFF.

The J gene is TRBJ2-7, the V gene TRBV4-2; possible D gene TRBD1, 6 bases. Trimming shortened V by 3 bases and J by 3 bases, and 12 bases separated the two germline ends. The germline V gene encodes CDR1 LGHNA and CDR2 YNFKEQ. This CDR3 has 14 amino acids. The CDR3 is CASSHSTGYYEQYF. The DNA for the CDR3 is TGTGCCAGCAGCCATTCCACAGGGTACTACGAGCAGTACTTC.

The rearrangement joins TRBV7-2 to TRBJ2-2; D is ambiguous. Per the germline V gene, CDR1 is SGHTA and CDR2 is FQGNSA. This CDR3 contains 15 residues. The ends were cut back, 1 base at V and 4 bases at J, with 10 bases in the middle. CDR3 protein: CASSLEGYPTGELFF. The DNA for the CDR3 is TGTGCCAGCAGCTTAGAAGGGTACCCCACCGGGGAGCTGTTTTTT.

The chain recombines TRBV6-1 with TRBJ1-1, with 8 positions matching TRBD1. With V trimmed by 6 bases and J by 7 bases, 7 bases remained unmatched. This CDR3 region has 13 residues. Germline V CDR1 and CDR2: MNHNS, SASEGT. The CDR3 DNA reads TGTGCCAGCAGCGAGGACAGGGACGATGAAGCTTTCTTT. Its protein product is CASSEDRDDEAFF.

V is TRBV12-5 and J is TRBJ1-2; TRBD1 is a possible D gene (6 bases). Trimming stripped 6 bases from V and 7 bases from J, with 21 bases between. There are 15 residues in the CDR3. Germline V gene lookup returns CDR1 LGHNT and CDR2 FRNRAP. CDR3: CASGPDSRARGGYTF. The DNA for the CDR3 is TGTGCTAGTGGCCCTGACAGCCGGGCCAGGGGTGGCTACACCTTC.

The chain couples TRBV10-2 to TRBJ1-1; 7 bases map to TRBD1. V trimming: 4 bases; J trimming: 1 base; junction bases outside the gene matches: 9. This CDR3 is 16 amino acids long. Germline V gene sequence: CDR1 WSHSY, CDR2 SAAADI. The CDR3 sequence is CASSALTGAGNTEAFF. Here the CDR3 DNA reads TGCGCCAGCAGTGCCCTTACAGGGGCAGGGAACACTGAAGCTTTCTTT.

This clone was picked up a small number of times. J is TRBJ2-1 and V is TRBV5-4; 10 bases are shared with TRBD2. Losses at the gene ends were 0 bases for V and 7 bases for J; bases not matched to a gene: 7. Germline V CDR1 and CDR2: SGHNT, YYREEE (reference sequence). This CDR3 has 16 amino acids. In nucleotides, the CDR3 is TGTGCCAGCAGCTTGGCCGGGCCTAGCGGGAGTAATGAGCAGTTCTTC. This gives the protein CASSLAGPSGSNEQFF. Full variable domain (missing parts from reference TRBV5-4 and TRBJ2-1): ETGVTQSPTHLIKTRGQQVTLRCSSQSGHNTVSWYQQALGQGPQFIFQYYREEENGRGNFPPRFSGLQFPNYSSELNVNALELDDSALYLCASSLAGPSGSNEQFFGPGTRLTVL.

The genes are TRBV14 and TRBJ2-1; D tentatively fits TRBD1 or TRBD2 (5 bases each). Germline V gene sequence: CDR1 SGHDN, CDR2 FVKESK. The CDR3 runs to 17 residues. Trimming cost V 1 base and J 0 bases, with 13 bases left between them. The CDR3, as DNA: TGTGCCAGCAGCCAAGTTGGGGGAAGCGTCTCCTACAATGAGCAGTTCTTC. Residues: CASSQVGGSVSYNEQFF.

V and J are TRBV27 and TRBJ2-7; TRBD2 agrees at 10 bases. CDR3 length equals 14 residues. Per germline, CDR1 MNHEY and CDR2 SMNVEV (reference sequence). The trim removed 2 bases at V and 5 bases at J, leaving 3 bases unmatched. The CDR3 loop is CASSLLAGVNEQYF. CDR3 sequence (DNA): TGTGCCAGCAGTTTACTAGCGGGAGTGAACGAGCAGTACTTC.

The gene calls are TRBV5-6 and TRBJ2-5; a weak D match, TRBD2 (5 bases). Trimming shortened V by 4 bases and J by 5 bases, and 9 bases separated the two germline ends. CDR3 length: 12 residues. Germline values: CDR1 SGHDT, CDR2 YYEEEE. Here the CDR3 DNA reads TGTGCCAGCAGCCCACCGGGGGAGACCCAGTACTTC. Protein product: CASSPPGETQYF.